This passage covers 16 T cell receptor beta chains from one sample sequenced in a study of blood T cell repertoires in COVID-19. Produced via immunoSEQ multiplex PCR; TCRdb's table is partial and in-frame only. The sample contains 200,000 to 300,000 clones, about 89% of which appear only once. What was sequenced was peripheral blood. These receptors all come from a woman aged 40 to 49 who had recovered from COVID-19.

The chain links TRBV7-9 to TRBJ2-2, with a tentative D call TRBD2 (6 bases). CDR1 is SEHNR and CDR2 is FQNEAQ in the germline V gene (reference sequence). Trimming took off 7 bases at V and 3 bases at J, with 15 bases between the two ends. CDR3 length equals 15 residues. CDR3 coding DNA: TGTGCCAGCAACTATCGGCGGGGCGACACCGGGGAGCTGTTTTTT. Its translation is CASNYRRGDTGELFF.

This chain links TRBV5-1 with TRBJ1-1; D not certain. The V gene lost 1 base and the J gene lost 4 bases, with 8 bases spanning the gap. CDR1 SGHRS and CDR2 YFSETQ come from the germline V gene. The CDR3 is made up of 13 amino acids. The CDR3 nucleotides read TGCGCCAGCAGCTTGAATACCGGCACTGAAGCTTTCTTT. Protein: CASSLNTGTEAFF.

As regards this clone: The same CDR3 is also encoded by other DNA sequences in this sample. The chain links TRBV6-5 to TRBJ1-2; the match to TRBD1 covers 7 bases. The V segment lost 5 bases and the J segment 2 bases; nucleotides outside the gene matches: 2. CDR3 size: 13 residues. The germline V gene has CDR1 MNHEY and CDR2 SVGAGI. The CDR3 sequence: CASSRDRNYGYTF. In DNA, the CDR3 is TGTGCCAGCAGTCGGGACAGAAACTATGGCTACACCTTC.

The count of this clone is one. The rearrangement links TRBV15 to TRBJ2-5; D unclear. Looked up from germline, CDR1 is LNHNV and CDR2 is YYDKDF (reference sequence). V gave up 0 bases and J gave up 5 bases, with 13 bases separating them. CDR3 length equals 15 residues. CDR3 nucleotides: TGTGCCACCAGCAGAGATAGTGCGCTAGTGGAGACCCAGTACTTC. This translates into CATSRDSALVETQYF.

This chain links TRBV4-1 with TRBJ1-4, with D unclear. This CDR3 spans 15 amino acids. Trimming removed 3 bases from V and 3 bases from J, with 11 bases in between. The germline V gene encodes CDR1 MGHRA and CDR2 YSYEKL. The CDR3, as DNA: TGCGCCAGCAGCCAGGTAGTCCGGGCTAATGAAAAACTGTTTTTT. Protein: CASSQVVRANEKLFF.

This chain's CDR3 is CASSVEQGANYGYTF. The CDR3 bases are TGTGCCAGCAGCGTAGAACAGGGAGCTAACTATGGCTACACCTTC. The chain employs TRBV9 and TRBJ1-2; D may be TRBD1 (6 bases). Germline-derived CDR1 and CDR2 are SGDLS and YYNGEE. V lost 0 bases to trimming and J lost 0 bases, with 9 bases between them. There are 15 residues in the CDR3. The entire variable domain, with the rest obtained from reference TRBV9 and TRBJ1-2, is as follows: DSGVTQTPKHLITATGQRVTLRCSPRSGDLSVYWYQQSLDQGLQFLIQYYNGEERAKGNILERFSAQQFPDLHSELNLSSLELGDSALYFCASSVEQGANYGYTFGSGTRLTVV.

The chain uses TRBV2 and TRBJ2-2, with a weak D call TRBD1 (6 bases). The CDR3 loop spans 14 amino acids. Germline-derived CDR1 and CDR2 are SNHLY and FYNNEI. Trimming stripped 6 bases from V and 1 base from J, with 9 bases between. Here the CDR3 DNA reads TGTGCCAGCAGCGGACAGTGGAACACCGGGGAGCTGTTTTTT. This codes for CASSGQWNTGELFF.

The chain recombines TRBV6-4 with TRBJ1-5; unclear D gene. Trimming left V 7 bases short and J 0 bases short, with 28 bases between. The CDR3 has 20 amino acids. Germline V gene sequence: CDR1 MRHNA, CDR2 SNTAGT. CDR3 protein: CASTQTSRPIAFYSNQPQHF. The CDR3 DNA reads TGTGCCAGCACCCAAACGTCCAGGCCCATTGCTTTTTATAGCAATCAGCCCCAGCATTTT.

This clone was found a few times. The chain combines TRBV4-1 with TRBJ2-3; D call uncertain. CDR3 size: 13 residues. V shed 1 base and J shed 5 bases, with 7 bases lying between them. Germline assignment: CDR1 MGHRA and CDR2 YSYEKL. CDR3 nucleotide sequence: TGCGCCAGCAGCCAAGTGGGCCGAGATACGCAGTATTTT. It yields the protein CASSQVGRDTQYF.

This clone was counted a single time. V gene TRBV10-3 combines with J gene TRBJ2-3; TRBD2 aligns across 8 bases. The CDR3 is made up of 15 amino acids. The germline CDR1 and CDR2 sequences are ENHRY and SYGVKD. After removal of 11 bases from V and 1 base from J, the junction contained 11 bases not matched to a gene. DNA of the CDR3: TGTGCCGCAGGGGACGGGGGGGCCGGCACAGATACGCAGTATTTT. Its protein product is CAAGDGGAGTDTQYF.

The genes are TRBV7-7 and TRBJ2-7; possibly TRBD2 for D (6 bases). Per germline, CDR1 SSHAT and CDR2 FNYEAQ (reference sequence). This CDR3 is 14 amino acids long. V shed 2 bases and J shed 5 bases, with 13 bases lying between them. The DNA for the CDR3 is TGTGCCAGCAGCTTAAACCAGGGAGGAGACGAGCAGTACTTC. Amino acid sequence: CASSLNQGGDEQYF.

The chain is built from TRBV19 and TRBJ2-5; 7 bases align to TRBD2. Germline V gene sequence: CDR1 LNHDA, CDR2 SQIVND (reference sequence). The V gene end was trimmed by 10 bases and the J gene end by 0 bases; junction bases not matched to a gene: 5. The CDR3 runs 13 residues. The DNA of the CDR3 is TGTGCCACCGGGGGGACTTACCAAGAGACCCAGTACTTC. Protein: CATGGTYQETQYF.

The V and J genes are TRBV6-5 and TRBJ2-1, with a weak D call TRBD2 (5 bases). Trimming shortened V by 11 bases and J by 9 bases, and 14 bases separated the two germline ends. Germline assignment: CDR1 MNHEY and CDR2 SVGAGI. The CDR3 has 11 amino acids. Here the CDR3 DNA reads TGTGCCGCACAGTGGGAGTTTGAGCAGTTCTTC. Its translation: CAAQWEFEQFF.

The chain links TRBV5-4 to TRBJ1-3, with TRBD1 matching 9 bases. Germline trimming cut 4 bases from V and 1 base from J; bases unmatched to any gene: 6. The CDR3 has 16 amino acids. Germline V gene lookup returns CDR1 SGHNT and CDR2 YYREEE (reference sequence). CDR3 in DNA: TGTGCCAGCAGCGCCACAGGGGGCAGTTCTGGAAACACCATATATTTT. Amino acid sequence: CASSATGGSSGNTIYF.

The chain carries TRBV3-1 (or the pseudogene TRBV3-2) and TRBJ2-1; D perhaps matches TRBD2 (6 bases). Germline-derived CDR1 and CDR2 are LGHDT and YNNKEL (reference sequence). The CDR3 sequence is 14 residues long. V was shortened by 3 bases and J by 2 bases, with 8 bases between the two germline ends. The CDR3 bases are TGTGCCAGCAGCCACCGCGGGGCCTACAATGAGCAGTTCTTC. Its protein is CASSHRGAYNEQFF.

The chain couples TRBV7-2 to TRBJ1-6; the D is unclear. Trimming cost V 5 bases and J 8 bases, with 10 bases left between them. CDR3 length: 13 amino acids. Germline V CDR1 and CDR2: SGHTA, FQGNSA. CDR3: CASSQNIYSPLHF. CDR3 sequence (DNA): TGTGCCAGCAGCCAAAACATCTATTCACCCCTCCACTTT.